This TCR beta chain was sequenced during a study of cytomegalovirus exposure and HLA in healthy donors. Germline CDR1 reads MNHEY; CDR2 reads SVGAGI. Trimming left V 6 bases short and J 9 bases short, with 18 bases between. This CDR3 region has 14 residues. Findings and caveats of the study: One variant, a missense change in DCLRE1C, was linked in a later analysis to TCR beta V- and J-gene trimming.

Note on this clone: Its antigen is currently unknown.

Amplification used 60 Vbeta primers and 13 Jbeta primers. In the study's own analysis: A follow-up analysis tallied some 80 million unique TCR beta chains, roughly 11 million shared. Profiling relied on immunoSEQ multiplex PCR, and the TCRdb table lists in-frame clones only, not all of them. V and J calls and clone size are copied from that table; D and trimming were computed from the DNA. The sample shows some 87,000 clones, approximately 70% of them seen only once. This TCR derives from a woman between 50 and 59 years old in good health and CMV-seropositive. This chain uses TRBV6-5 with TRBJ1-5; no clear D. Material for sequencing was PBMCs. CDR3 nucleotides: TGTGCCAGCAGCCAGAGGGCCAGCCCTCCGCCCCAGCATTTT. It is translated as CASSQRASPPPQHF.